The 2 T cell receptor beta chains below all came from one sample that was sequenced in a study of shared clonotypes between healthy human individuals. TCRdb's copy holds only in-frame clones and misses some; the assay was immunoSEQ multiplex PCR. The sample carries 1 million to 1.3 million clones, approximately 80% recorded once. The sequencing input was memory CD4+ T cells from PBMCs. Subset here: CD45RA-negative fraction. Source of these receptors: a man aged 18 to 35 in good health. Some clones in this sample may be carry-over from other donors' samples.

V is TRBV30 and J is TRBJ2-2; D is ambiguous. Per the germline V gene, CDR1 is GTSNPN and CDR2 is SVGIG (reference sequence). Between the trimmed V and J ends, which lost 2 bases and 2 bases, there was a span of 9 bases. CDR3 size: 14 residues. This chain's CDR3 is CAWSSELNTGELFF. The CDR3 DNA reads TGTGCCTGGAGTTCGGAACTAAACACCGGGGAGCTGTTTTTT.

The rearrangement joins TRBV11-2 to TRBJ2-3; perhaps TRBD2 as D (5 bases). CDR1 is SGHAT, CDR2 FQNNGV, per germline. V lost 1 base, J lost 1 base, and 12 bases lay in between. This CDR3 spans 16 amino acids. The CDR3 nucleotides are TGTGCCAGCAGCTTAGGGGCTAGCAAACGCACAGATACGCAGTATTTT. It codes for CASSLGASKRTDTQYF. Full variable domain (outside the CDR3, taken from reference TRBV11-2 and TRBJ2-3): EAGVAQSPRYKIIEKRQSVAFWCNPISGHATLYWYQQILGQGPKLLIQFQNNGVVDDSQLPKDRFSAERLKGVDSTLKIQPAKLEDSAVYLCASSLGASKRTDTQYFGPGTRLTVL.